Listed below are T cell receptor beta chains from one sample, sequenced in a study of blood T cell repertoires in COVID-19. Repertoires were generated with immunoSEQ multiplex PCR, while TCRdb's copy carries only in-frame clones and drops some. This table has around 100,000 clones, roughly 84% appearing once. Material: peripheral blood. The receptors were sampled from a human donor in a cohort sampled during active COVID-19. The CDR3 runs from the conserved cysteine through the conserved F or W. A D gene is named only where the DNA matches it firmly. A row's size may be missing; if present it is once, few, many or a size class.

clone_size | d_call | j_call | v_call | cdr3_aa | cdr3_nt
few | TRBD1 | TRBJ1-5 | TRBV7-9 | CASSSDRGYNQPQHF | TGTGCCAGCAGCTCGGACAGGGGGTACAATCAGCCCCAGCATTTT
NA | NA | TRBJ2-3 | TRBV15 | CATGVPPADTQYF | TGTGCCACCGGAGTACCTCCAGCAGATACGCAGTATTTT
NA | NA | TRBJ2-7 | TRBV7-2 | CASSLVGGGKTGSGYEQYF | TGTGCCAGCAGCTTAGTTGGAGGGGGCAAGACTGGGTCCGGCTACGAGCAGTACTTC
NA | TRBD2 | TRBJ2-5 | TRBV2 | CASSGLAGGGETQYF | TGTGCCAGCAGTGGGCTAGCGGGGGGAGGGGAGACCCAGTACTTC
NA | NA | TRBJ1-2 | TRBV28 | CASSSPGPGGYGYTF | TGTGCCAGCAGTTCTCCGGGACCGGGGGGTTATGGCTACACCTTC
NA | NA | TRBJ2-7 | TRBV19 | CASSMKGAYEQYF | TGTGCCAGTAGTATGAAGGGAGCCTACGAGCAGTACTTC
once | NA | TRBJ2-7 | TRBV6-5 | CASSTGFNTLYEQYF | TGTGCCAGCAGTACAGGGTTTAACACCCTTTACGAGCAGTACTTC
NA | NA | TRBJ1-1 | TRBV6-2/TRBV6-3 | CASSYTNLNTEAFF | TGTGCCAGCAGTTACACGAACTTGAACACTGAAGCTTTCTTT
NA | TRBD2 | TRBJ2-1 | TRBV28 | CASRTSGEVEQFF | TGTGCCAGCAGGACTAGCGGGGAGGTGGAGCAGTTCTTC
NA | NA | TRBJ1-2 | TRBV12-3/TRBV12-4 | CASTSGQYGYTF | TGTGCCAGCACTTCCGGACAGTATGGCTACACCTTC
NA | NA | TRBJ2-5 | TRBV18 | CASSPSAGGETQYF | TGTGCCAGCTCACCGAGCGCGGGTGGGGAGACCCAGTACTTC
NA | TRBD1 | TRBJ2-3 | TRBV18 | CASSFGTGSTDTQYF | TGTGCCAGCTCATTCGGGACAGGTAGCACAGATACGCAGTATTTT
NA | NA | TRBJ1-1 | TRBV28 | CASSPSTRQAFF | TGTGCCAGCAGTCCGTCGACACGTCAGGCTTTCTTT
NA | NA | TRBJ1-1 | TRBV21-1 | CASSPQGINTEAFF | TGTGCCAGCAGCCCACAGGGGATTAACACTGAAGCTTTCTTT
NA | TRBD1 | TRBJ1-1 | TRBV10-1 | CASSESESSETGVLNTEAFF | TGCGCCAGCAGTGAGTCAGAAAGTTCGGAGACAGGGGTGTTGAACACTGAAGCTTTCTTT
NA | NA | TRBJ2-2 | TRBV6-6 | CASSAQWTGELFF | TGTGCCAGCAGTGCTCAGTGGACCGGGGAGCTGTTTTTT
NA | TRBD2 | TRBJ2-7 | TRBV12-3/TRBV12-4 | CASRGTSVYEQYF | TGTGCCAGCAGGGGGACTAGCGTCTACGAGCAGTACTTC
NA | TRBD1 | TRBJ1-1 | TRBV7-8 | CASSLEDRVDTEAFF | TGTGCCAGCAGCCTCGAGGACAGGGTGGACACTGAAGCTTTCTTT
once | TRBD2 | TRBJ2-5 | TRBV15 | CATSRRSGGAVKTQYF | TGTGCCACCAGCAGACGAAGCGGGGGGGCCGTAAAGACCCAGTACTTC
NA | NA | TRBJ1-6 | TRBV7-2 | CASSLERRSPLHF | TGTGCCAGCAGCTTAGAAAGGAGATCACCCCTCCACTTT
few | NA | TRBJ1-5 | TRBV27 | CASRSEGYQSQHF | TGTGCCAGCAGATCGGAGGGGTATCAGTCCCAGCATTTT
NA | TRBD1 | TRBJ1-2 | TRBV30 | CAWTLGQGTGYTF | TGTGCCTGGACCCTAGGACAGGGAACTGGCTACACCTTC
NA | NA | TRBJ2-1 | TRBV24-1 | CATSDSRGAGNEQFF | TGTGCCACCAGTGATTCCAGGGGGGCCGGGAATGAGCAGTTCTTC
NA | NA | TRBJ2-3 | TRBV6-2/TRBV6-3 | CASSLLRVRATDTQYF | TGTGCCAGCAGCCTCCTCAGGGTTAGGGCCACAGATACGCAGTATTTT
NA | TRBD2 | TRBJ2-3 | TRBV12-5 | CASGLASGGPRGGTQYF | TGTGCTAGTGGTTTGGCTAGCGGGGGCCCCCGGGGGGGTACGCAGTATTTT
NA | NA | TRBJ1-3 | TRBV6-5 | CASSYSGPRSGNTIYF | TGTGCCAGCAGTTACTCGGGCCCCCGCTCTGGAAACACCATATATTTT
NA | NA | TRBJ1-1 | TRBV7-9 | CASSPRTGNTEAFF | TGTGCCAGCAGCCCTCGAACGGGGAACACTGAAGCTTTCTTT
NA | TRBD1 | TRBJ2-7 | TRBV5-1 | CASSHPGTGTRKQYF | TGCGCCAGCAGCCATCCCGGGACAGGCACTAGGAAGCAGTACTTC
NA | TRBD1 | TRBJ2-5 | TRBV7-3 | CASSLGTQGETQYF | TGTGCCAGCAGCTTAGGGACACAGGGGGAGACCCAGTACTTC
NA | NA | TRBJ2-3 | TRBV5-4 | CASSSGLLDTQYF | TGTGCCAGCAGCTCAGGACTACTGGATACGCAGTATTTT